These 5 T cell receptor beta chains came from one sample sequenced in a study of technical replicates of blood from a handful of donors. Clones were read by immunoSEQ multiplex PCR, and TCRdb kept only the in-frame ones, dropping some. The sample has about 80,000 clones; just over 85% are singletons. The sample comprised PBMCs. The receptors come from a human donor in good health. Some clones in this sample may be carry-over from other donors' samples.

This clone was detected only a few times. The DNA for the CDR3 is TGCGCCAGCAGCCAACTAACGGGACAGGGGGTATATAGCTACACCTTC. Protein product: CASSQLTGQGVYSYTF. V and J are TRBV4-3 and TRBJ1-2, with 11 bases matching TRBD1. CDR3 length: 16 amino acids. The germline gives CDR1 LGHNA, CDR2 YSLEER. The V and J ends lost 2 bases and 9 bases, in that order; junction bases with no gene match: 11.

The chain couples TRBV5-1 to TRBJ2-3; TRBD1 is a possible D gene (5 bases). The CDR3 runs 15 residues. Trimming took 4 bases from V and 6 from J, leaving 18 bases between them. Germline values: CDR1 SGHRS, CDR2 YFSETQ. CDR3 in DNA: TGCGCCAGCAGCCCCGGTTCCCCAGGGTTGGATACGCAGTATTTT. Its translation is CASSPGSPGLDTQYF.

V is TRBV15 and J is TRBJ1-2, with D possibly being TRBD1 (6 bases). The CDR3 loop spans 14 amino acids. Germline V lookup: CDR1 LNHNV, CDR2 YYDKDF (reference sequence). V was pared by 3 bases and J by 4 bases, with 12 bases between. CDR3 bases: TGTGCCACCAGCAGGACAGGAGCCTTCTATGGCTACACCTTC. This translates into CATSRTGAFYGYTF.

This chain connects TRBV14 to TRBJ2-7; TRBD2 aligns across 8 bases. The CDR3 spans 16 residues. Trimming took 0 bases from V and 4 from J; bases not matched to a gene: 8. Germline V gene data show CDR1 as SGHDN and CDR2 as FVKESK. The CDR3 bases are TGTGCCAGCAGCCAAGATCACCTAGCGGGCGAGTACGAGCAGTACTTC. Its protein product is CASSQDHLAGEYEQYF.

The chain joins TRBV5-8 to TRBJ2-7, with 7 nucleotides matching TRBD1. Germline-derived CDR1 and CDR2 are SGHTS and YDEGEE. This CDR3 is 14 amino acids long. Germline trimming cut 3 bases from V and 6 bases from J; bases unmatched to any gene: 9. The CDR3 reads CASSSRQGRAEQYF. The CDR3 region has the DNA TGTGCCAGCAGCTCGCGACAGGGCCGGGCCGAGCAGTACTTC.